Each of the 13 T cell receptor beta chains below was sequenced from the same sample in a study of vaccination effects on CD4 cells after COVID-19 (dated by TCRdb to between 2021 and 2022). To identify antigen-specific CD4+ T cell clonotypes by their expansion, the ViraFEST assay first stimulated PBMC with viral peptide pools and then applied TCR sequencing. After less than 13 days of culture, CD4+ T cells were isolated with the EasySep CD4+ T cell isolation kit. Negative nucleocapsid antibody results before and after vaccination confirmed that the healthy vaccine recipients had no prior SARS-CoV-2 infection. These receptors' antigens are unknown. Receptor amplification or capture employed the immunoSEQ multiplex PCR assay. TCRdb took over this immuneACCESS table, retaining in-frame rearrangements with V and J assigned. Such tables are incomplete; in checked studies, under half of the missing clones stem from an unresolved V gene, and the remainder is unexplained. This sample lists approximately 20,000 clones; more than 65% were detected once. Of the sample, approximately 24% is held by the ten largest clones.

This sample comprised CD4+ T cells from PBMCs cultured with HCoV-NL63 spike peptides, obtained before COVID-19 vaccination. Explained via the paper, the cell subset or site label denotes: HCoV-NL63 spike overlapping peptide pool stimulation. All receptors derive from a human donor who received a COVID-19 vaccine.

The gene calls are TRBV19 and TRBJ1-5; D is uncertain. The CDR3 loop spans 15 amino acids. The V end lost 4 bases, the J end lost 0 bases, and 10 bases lay between the germline ends. Germline CDR1 is LNHDA and CDR2 is SQIVND (reference sequence). The CDR3 region is CASSSLLYSNQPQHF. The CDR3 nucleotides read TGTGCCAGTAGTAGTCTACTCTATAGCAATCAGCCCCAGCATTTT.

The V call is TRBV10-3, the J call TRBJ1-2; the D is unclear. Germline loops: CDR1 ENHRY, CDR2 SYGVKD. With 0 bases removed from V and 4 bases from J, the gap between germline ends came to 12 bases. CDR3 length: 15 residues. CDR3 bases: TGTGCCATCAGTGAGTCGGATATAGGTGGCTATGGCTACACCTTC. Amino acids: CAISESDIGGYGYTF.

This clone was detected only once. J is TRBJ1-4 and V is TRBV6-5; the match to TRBD1 covers 7 bases. Germline CDR1 reads MNHEY; CDR2 reads SVGAGI. The CDR3 runs 14 residues. With 2 bases clipped from V and 8 bases from J, the junction kept 5 bases outside the gene matches. The CDR3 coding sequence is TGTGCCAGCAGTTACCGCAGGGGGGGGGAAAAACTGTTTTTT. Its translation: CASSYRRGGEKLFF.

The chain recombines TRBV6-5 with TRBJ1-5; 8 nucleotides align to TRBD1. V was clipped by 8 bases and J by 3 bases; unmatched bases: 9. Per the germline V gene, CDR1 is MNHEY and CDR2 is SVGAGI. The CDR3 runs to 15 residues. The CDR3, as DNA: TGTGCCAGCTTAAGAGGACAGGGCCCCAATCAGCCCCAGCATTTT. Translating it yields CASLRGQGPNQPQHF.

J is TRBJ2-7 and V is TRBV7-9; D not resolved. V was clipped by 5 bases and J by 2 bases, with 13 bases between them. The CDR3 spans 14 residues. CDR1 and CDR2 from the germline V gene are SEHNR and FQNEAQ (reference sequence). The CDR3 coding sequence is TGTGCCAGCAGCAATTTAGGCGTTCCCTACGAGCAGTACTTC. It is translated as CASSNLGVPYEQYF. Filled out from reference TRBV7-9 and TRBJ2-7, the complete variable domain reads DTGVSQNPRHKITKRGQNVTFRCDPISEHNRLYWYRQTLGQGPEFLTYFQNEAQLEKSRLLSDRFSAERPKGSFSTLEIQRTEQGDSAMYLCASSNLGVPYEQYFGPGTRLTVT.

The CDR3 nucleotides read TGTGCCAGCAGCTTAAGGCGGGACATAAATAGGCGTGCCGTATCACCCCTCCACTTT. Amino acid sequence: CASSLRRDINRRAVSPLHF. The chain has TRBV13 and TRBJ1-6; TRBD1 might be the D (6 bases). V was trimmed by 2 bases and J by 10 bases, leaving 27 bases between them. The CDR3 runs to 19 residues. CDR1 and CDR2 from the germline V gene are PRHDT and FYEKMQ (reference sequence).

CDR3 DNA: TGTGCCAGCAGTTACTCGAGTAGCCTAGCTCTCTACGAGCAGTACTTC. This sequence encodes CASSYSSSLALYEQYF. V and J are TRBV6-5 and TRBJ2-7, with D perhaps TRBD2 (5 bases). V lost 0 bases and J 3 bases, leaving 15 bases between the germline ends. CDR1 and CDR2 (germline): MNHEY, SVGAGI. CDR3 length: 16 amino acids.

The chain recombines TRBV25-1 with TRBJ1-1; D remains ambiguous. Germline V CDR1 and CDR2: MGHDK, SYGVNS. Trimming left V 3 bases short and J 1 base short, with 18 bases between. The CDR3 length is 17 residues. The CDR3 reads CASSDPLIGRKNTEAFF. The CDR3 coding sequence is TGTGCCAGCAGTGATCCTCTTATAGGCAGGAAGAACACTGAAGCTTTCTTT.

The chain uses TRBV7-9 and TRBJ1-6; perhaps TRBD1 as D (6 bases). V lost 1 base, J lost 7 bases, and 8 bases lay in between. CDR1 and CDR2 from the germline V gene are SEHNR and FQNEAQ (reference sequence). The CDR3 is made up of 14 amino acids. The CDR3 region has the DNA TGTGCCAGCAGCTTAGGGGGGCGGAATTCACCCCTCCACTTT. This sequence encodes CASSLGGRNSPLHF.

This chain connects TRBV19 to TRBJ1-3; the D gene is possibly TRBD1 (6 bases). V was clipped by 4 bases and J by 0 bases, with 10 bases between them. The CDR3 runs 15 residues. The germline gives CDR1 LNHDA, CDR2 SQIVND (reference sequence). CDR3: CASSTTGFSGNTIYF. CDR3 sequence (DNA): TGTGCCAGTAGTACCACAGGGTTCTCTGGAAACACCATATATTTT.

The chain recombines TRBV6-5 with TRBJ2-1; D is unresolved. V lost 5 bases and J 9 bases, leaving 11 bases between the germline ends. Germline values: CDR1 MNHEY, CDR2 SVGAGI. This CDR3 is 12 amino acids long. CDR3 nucleotide sequence: TGTGCCAGCAGTCCCTATCGCAGTGAGCAGTTCTTC. Residues: CASSPYRSEQFF.

The chain combines TRBV27 with TRBJ2-1; 11 nucleotides line up with TRBD2. The CDR3 runs to 17 residues. V trimming: 8 bases; J trimming: 4 bases; junction bases outside the gene matches: 13. CDR1 is MNHEY and CDR2 is SMNVEV in the germline V gene (reference sequence). CDR3: CASGAKGGTSGYNEQFF. The CDR3 nucleotides are TGTGCCAGCGGAGCAAAAGGGGGGACTAGCGGATACAATGAGCAGTTCTTC.

The J gene is TRBJ2-3, the V gene TRBV5-4; TRBD2 might be the D (6 bases). The CDR3 runs 16 residues. In germline, CDR1 is SGHNT, CDR2 YYREEE (reference sequence). V lost 2 bases and J 2 bases, leaving 15 bases between the germline ends. CDR3 protein: CASSFGGSELTDTQYF. The CDR3 nucleotides read TGTGCCAGCAGCTTTGGGGGGAGCGAACTCACAGATACGCAGTATTTT.